This is a list of T cell receptor beta chains from one sample in a study of T cell responses to AZD1222 COVID-19 vaccine. Some clones are missing from TCRdb's copy, which holds only in-frame ones; the method was immunoSEQ multiplex PCR. The sample includes 150,000 to 200,000 clones, 75% to 95% of them seen just once. The starting material was peripheral blood, obtained on day 0 of AZD1222 vaccination. These receptors originate from an adult in good health. Each CDR3 is given with its conserved first and last residue. A D gene is named only where the DNA matches it firmly. Rows may omit the clone size; those that give it use once, few, many or a size class.

V gene: TRBV6-5; D gene: NA; J gene: TRBJ1-6; clone size: NA; CDR3 DNA: TGTGCCAGCAGACTCGACCATGGGGCACCCCTCCACTTT; CDR3 protein: CASRLDHGAPLHF
V gene: TRBV16; D gene: NA; J gene: TRBJ2-2; clone size: NA; CDR3 DNA: TGTGCCAGCAGCCAATCGACCACCGCCGGGGAGCTGTTTTTT; CDR3 protein: CASSQSTTAGELFF
V gene: TRBV7-6; D gene: TRBD1; J gene: TRBJ1-4; clone size: NA; CDR3 DNA: TGTGCCAGCAGCTTAGGACAGGGAGGTGAAAAACTGTTTTTT; CDR3 protein: CASSLGQGGEKLFF
V gene: TRBV5-1; D gene: NA; J gene: TRBJ2-5; clone size: NA; CDR3 DNA: TGCGCCAGCAGCCGCAGGGAAGGGGGAGAGACCCAGTACTTC; CDR3 protein: CASSRREGGETQYF
V gene: TRBV4-1; D gene: NA; J gene: TRBJ1-2; clone size: NA; CDR3 DNA: TGCGCCAGCAGCCAAGTAGGGGCAGACTATGGCTACACCTTC; CDR3 protein: CASSQVGADYGYTF
V gene: TRBV5-1; D gene: TRBD2; J gene: TRBJ2-3; clone size: NA; CDR3 DNA: TGCGCCAGCAGCTTGTATGCGGGGGTAACAGATACGCAGTATTTT; CDR3 protein: CASSLYAGVTDTQYF
V gene: TRBV25-1; D gene: NA; J gene: TRBJ1-2; clone size: NA; CDR3 DNA: TGTGCCAGCAGTGAATTTGGCAGAGCCTATGGCTACACCTTC; CDR3 protein: CASSEFGRAYGYTF
V gene: TRBV11-2; D gene: TRBD1; J gene: TRBJ1-1; clone size: NA; CDR3 DNA: TGTGCCAGCAGCCTGGGACAGGGAGAATACTCTGAAGCTTTCTTT; CDR3 protein: CASSLGQGEYSEAFF
V gene: TRBV27; D gene: NA; J gene: TRBJ2-7; clone size: NA; CDR3 DNA: TGTGCCAGCAGTTTCTTCAAGGACAGCGAGCAGTACTTC; CDR3 protein: CASSFFKDSEQYF
V gene: TRBV19; D gene: NA; J gene: TRBJ2-5; clone size: NA; CDR3 DNA: TGTGCCAGTACAGGGGCGTCTCCGGGCGGTGAGACCCAGTACTTC; CDR3 protein: CASTGASPGGETQYF
V gene: TRBV29-1; D gene: TRBD1; J gene: TRBJ1-2; clone size: NA; CDR3 DNA: TGCAGCGCCCATACGGACAGGGAGGGTGGCTACACCTTC; CDR3 protein: CSAHTDREGGYTF
V gene: TRBV27; D gene: TRBD1; J gene: TRBJ1-1; clone size: NA; CDR3 DNA: TGTGCCAGCAGCCGACAGGGGATCACTGAAGCTTTCTTT; CDR3 protein: CASSRQGITEAFF
V gene: TRBV4-2; D gene: TRBD2; J gene: TRBJ2-7; clone size: NA; CDR3 DNA: TGTGCCAGCAGCCAAGATGCTAGCGGGGTCTACGAGCAGTACTTC; CDR3 protein: CASSQDASGVYEQYF
V gene: TRBV5-1; D gene: TRBD2; J gene: TRBJ2-7; clone size: NA; CDR3 DNA: TGCGCCAGCAGCCGAAGGGCCGGGCTAGCGGGCGAGCAGTACTTC; CDR3 protein: CASSRRAGLAGEQYF
V gene: TRBV18; D gene: NA; J gene: TRBJ1-1; clone size: NA; CDR3 DNA: TGTGCCAGCTCACCGCGGACAGTGGAGAACACTGAAGCTTTCTTT; CDR3 protein: CASSPRTVENTEAFF
V gene: TRBV20-1; D gene: TRBD1; J gene: TRBJ1-6; clone size: once; CDR3 DNA: TGCAGTGCTAGTAATCAGGGGGCCGATTCACCCCTCCACTTT; CDR3 protein: CSASNQGADSPLHF
V gene: TRBV6-1; D gene: TRBD1; J gene: TRBJ1-5; clone size: NA; CDR3 DNA: TGTGCCAGCAGTGAAGGACAGGGGGTTCAGCCCCAGCATTTT; CDR3 protein: CASSEGQGVQPQHF
V gene: TRBV6-6; D gene: TRBD2; J gene: TRBJ2-7; clone size: NA; CDR3 DNA: TGTGCCAGCAGTTACTCGCTAGCGGGGGGGCTGTACGAGCAGTACTTC; CDR3 protein: CASSYSLAGGLYEQYF
V gene: TRBV5-1; D gene: NA; J gene: TRBJ2-1; clone size: NA; CDR3 DNA: TGCGCCAGCAGGGCGGGTTCCCTCGAGAATGAGCAGTTCTTC; CDR3 protein: CASRAGSLENEQFF
V gene: TRBV6-5; D gene: NA; J gene: TRBJ1-2; clone size: NA; CDR3 DNA: TGTGCCAGTCAGGCCCGGAATACTAACTATGGCTACACCTTC; CDR3 protein: CASQARNTNYGYTF
V gene: TRBV4-1; D gene: NA; J gene: TRBJ2-7; clone size: NA; CDR3 DNA: TGCGCCAGCAGCCAAGGAGTACTGTCTCGTGAGCAGTACTTC; CDR3 protein: CASSQGVLSREQYF
V gene: TRBV7-9; D gene: TRBD1; J gene: TRBJ2-5; clone size: NA; CDR3 DNA: TGTGCCAGCAGCTTCCCTCCCCGGGACAGGGAGGAAGAGACCCAGTACTTC; CDR3 protein: CASSFPPRDREEETQYF
V gene: TRBV5-1; D gene: NA; J gene: TRBJ1-4; clone size: NA; CDR3 DNA: TGCGCCAGCAGCCGGTCCGACAGTCTTAATGAAAAACTGTTTTTT; CDR3 protein: CASSRSDSLNEKLFF
V gene: TRBV3-1/TRBV3-2; D gene: NA; J gene: TRBJ1-1; clone size: NA; CDR3 DNA: TGTGCCAGCAGCCAAGGCGAATTATACACTGAAGCTTTCTTT; CDR3 protein: CASSQGELYTEAFF
V gene: TRBV2; D gene: NA; J gene: TRBJ1-6; clone size: NA; CDR3 DNA: TGTGCCACCCGAGGGGACTATAATTCACCCCTCCACTTT; CDR3 protein: CATRGDYNSPLHF
V gene: TRBV7-2; D gene: NA; J gene: TRBJ1-6; clone size: NA; CDR3 DNA: TGTGCCAGCAGCTTATACGGGTCACCCCTCCACTTT; CDR3 protein: CASSLYGSPLHF
V gene: TRBV19; D gene: NA; J gene: TRBJ2-1; clone size: NA; CDR3 DNA: TGTGCCAGTAGTATGGTTAGCGCAGGAGAGCAGTTCTTC; CDR3 protein: CASSMVSAGEQFF
V gene: TRBV7-2; D gene: TRBD2; J gene: TRBJ2-7; clone size: NA; CDR3 DNA: TGTGCCAGCAGCTTAGTCACTCAGCGGGGGAAAGGGGAGCAGTACTTC; CDR3 protein: CASSLVTQRGKGEQYF
V gene: TRBV11-2; D gene: TRBD2; J gene: TRBJ2-7; clone size: NA; CDR3 DNA: TGTGCCAGCAGCCTTAGTATGGGACTAGCGGGGGAAAGCTCCTACGAGCAGTACTTC; CDR3 protein: CASSLSMGLAGESSYEQYF
V gene: TRBV15; D gene: NA; J gene: TRBJ1-2; clone size: NA; CDR3 DNA: TGTGCCACCAGCAGAGATCACGTCTACACCTTC; CDR3 protein: CATSRDHVYTF
V gene: TRBV5-1; D gene: TRBD2; J gene: TRBJ2-7; clone size: NA; CDR3 DNA: TGCGCCAGCAGCTTGGCCCCGGGGGGTAACTACGAGCAGTACTTC; CDR3 protein: CASSLAPGGNYEQYF
V gene: TRBV11-2; D gene: NA; J gene: TRBJ2-7; clone size: NA; CDR3 DNA: TGTGCCAGCAGCTTAGGGGAGGAGCTTTTCGAGCAGTACTTC; CDR3 protein: CASSLGEELFEQYF
V gene: TRBV19; D gene: NA; J gene: TRBJ1-2; clone size: NA; CDR3 DNA: TGTGCCAGTAGTATAGGAAACGGCGGCTACACCTTC; CDR3 protein: CASSIGNGGYTF
V gene: TRBV19; D gene: NA; J gene: TRBJ2-2; clone size: few; CDR3 DNA: TGTGCCACTTTAGGAAGCTTTTCGGCCGGGGAGCTGTTTTTT; CDR3 protein: CATLGSFSAGELFF
V gene: TRBV27; D gene: TRBD1; J gene: TRBJ1-6; clone size: NA; CDR3 DNA: TGTGCCAGCAGGCCTTTACAGGGGGGGGCCATGGCCCTCCACTTT; CDR3 protein: CASRPLQGGAMALHF
V gene: TRBV5-1; D gene: NA; J gene: TRBJ1-1; clone size: NA; CDR3 DNA: TGCGCCAGCAGCCCAAGGGGGGGCCAGACTGAAGCTTTCTTT; CDR3 protein: CASSPRGGQTEAFF
V gene: TRBV9; D gene: NA; J gene: TRBJ2-2; clone size: NA; CDR3 DNA: TGTGCCAGCAGCCCCCACGAAGGGGGTCCCACCGGGGAGCTGTTTTTT; CDR3 protein: CASSPHEGGPTGELFF
V gene: TRBV19; D gene: TRBD2; J gene: TRBJ2-7; clone size: NA; CDR3 DNA: TGTGCCAGTAGTATCGACGCGACTAGCGGCTTGACCTACGAGCAGTACTTC; CDR3 protein: CASSIDATSGLTYEQYF
V gene: TRBV9; D gene: NA; J gene: TRBJ1-1; clone size: NA; CDR3 DNA: TGTGCCAGCAGCGTAGACGGGGGCTTCGCTGAAGCTTTCTTT; CDR3 protein: CASSVDGGFAEAFF
V gene: TRBV3-1/TRBV3-2; D gene: NA; J gene: TRBJ1-1; clone size: NA; CDR3 DNA: TGTGCCAGCGGGTGGGGTACTGAAGCTTTCTTT; CDR3 protein: CASGWGTEAFF
V gene: TRBV9; D gene: TRBD2; J gene: TRBJ2-5; clone size: NA; CDR3 DNA: TGTGCCAGCAGCGGAGGGACTAGCGGGGGGGAGACCCAGTACTTC; CDR3 protein: CASSGGTSGGETQYF
V gene: TRBV6-5; D gene: NA; J gene: TRBJ2-7; clone size: NA; CDR3 DNA: TGTGCCAGCAGTCTCCTAAGTACGTACGAGCAGTACTTC; CDR3 protein: CASSLLSTYEQYF
V gene: TRBV5-4; D gene: NA; J gene: TRBJ2-2; clone size: NA; CDR3 DNA: TGTGCCAGCAGTCTTGAGAGGGACCGAGGGGAGCTGTTTTTT; CDR3 protein: CASSLERDRGELFF
V gene: TRBV19; D gene: TRBD2; J gene: TRBJ2-5; clone size: NA; CDR3 DNA: TGTGCCAGTAGCCATAGCGGGGGCCTCGTAGAGACCCAGTACTTC; CDR3 protein: CASSHSGGLVETQYF
V gene: TRBV6-5; D gene: NA; J gene: TRBJ1-1; clone size: NA; CDR3 DNA: TGTGCCACCTCACCATGGAACGAAAAAGCTTTCTTT; CDR3 protein: CATSPWNEKAFF
V gene: TRBV5-1; D gene: TRBD1; J gene: TRBJ1-2; clone size: NA; CDR3 DNA: TGCGCCAGCAGCCTTAGACAGGGTGGGAACTATGGCTACACCTTC; CDR3 protein: CASSLRQGGNYGYTF
V gene: TRBV6-5; D gene: NA; J gene: TRBJ1-1; clone size: NA; CDR3 DNA: TGTGCCAGCAGTTACTCAGCCGGGGCCGGCACTGAAGCTTTCTTT; CDR3 protein: CASSYSAGAGTEAFF
V gene: TRBV25-1; D gene: NA; J gene: TRBJ1-2; clone size: NA; CDR3 DNA: TGTGCCAGCAGTCCCCGGGTTTTGCGAACCGGCTACACCTTC; CDR3 protein: CASSPRVLRTGYTF
V gene: TRBV27; D gene: NA; J gene: TRBJ1-1; clone size: NA; CDR3 DNA: TGTGCCAGCAGTTTATCTAGGAACACTGAAGCTTTCTTT; CDR3 protein: CASSLSRNTEAFF
V gene: TRBV6-5; D gene: TRBD1; J gene: TRBJ2-3; clone size: NA; CDR3 DNA: TGTGCCAGCAGCCCCGGACAGGGGAGAGATACGCAGTATTTT; CDR3 protein: CASSPGQGRDTQYF